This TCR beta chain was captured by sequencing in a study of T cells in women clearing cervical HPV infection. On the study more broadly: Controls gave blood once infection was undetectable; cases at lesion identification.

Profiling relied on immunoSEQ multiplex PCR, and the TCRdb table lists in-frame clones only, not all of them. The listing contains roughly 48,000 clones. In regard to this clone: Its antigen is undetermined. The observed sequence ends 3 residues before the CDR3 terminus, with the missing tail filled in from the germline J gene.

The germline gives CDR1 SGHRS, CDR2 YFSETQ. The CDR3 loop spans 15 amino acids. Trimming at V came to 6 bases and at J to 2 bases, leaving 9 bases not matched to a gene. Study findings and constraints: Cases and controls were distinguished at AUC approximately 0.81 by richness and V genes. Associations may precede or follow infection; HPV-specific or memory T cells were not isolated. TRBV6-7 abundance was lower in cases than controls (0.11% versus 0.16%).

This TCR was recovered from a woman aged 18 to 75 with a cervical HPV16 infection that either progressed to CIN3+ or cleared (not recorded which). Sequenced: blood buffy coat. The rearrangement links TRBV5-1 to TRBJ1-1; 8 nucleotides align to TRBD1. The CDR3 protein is CASMWSGGSNTEAFF. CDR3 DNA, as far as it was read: TGCGCCAGCATGTGGTCAGGGGGCTCTAACACTGAA.